This TCR beta chain comes out of a study of tumor and adjacent non-tumor tissue in lung cancer. Study-level background: The patients, 10 men and roughly 5 women, were roughly 30 to 80 with stage I to III disease.

The trim removed 4 bases at V and 5 bases at J, leaving 13 bases unmatched. The CDR3 runs 16 residues. Germline V gives CDR1 SGHDT, CDR2 YYEEEE. This sample's RNA came from whole unsorted tissue. This non-tumor lung sample came from over 3 cm beyond the tumor edge. This clonotype was seen a handful of times. TCRbeta libraries were built with three rounds of nested PCR, modified from ARM-PCR. Each CDR3 protein is one row after TCRdb ran MiXCR on the multiplex PCR reads. Of some 80,000 distinct CDR3 sequences detected, around 80% appear once; the ten largest clones hold 40%. The chain is built from TRBV5-6 and TRBJ2-5; 8 nucleotides align to TRBD1. This clonotype was sampled from a man between 65 and 85 years old with non-small cell lung cancer. Sequenced input: distant non-tumor lung tissue. In DNA form, the CDR3 reads TGTGCCAGCAGCCTGATCGGACAGGGTCCTCGGGAGACCCAGTACTTC. Amino acid sequence: CASSLIGQGPRETQYF.